The 29 T cell receptor beta chains reported below all come from one sample, sequenced in a study of T cells after yellow fever vaccination. TCRdb recomputed calls from the 5' RACE reads with MiXCR, one row per CDR3 protein. The repertoire consists of roughly 500,000 distinct CDR3 sequences, with about 19% occurring once and the leading ten covering over 11%. The sample in question was PBMCs, obtained 15 days after the yellow fever booster vaccination. Receptor source: a man under 40 who received the YFV17D yellow fever vaccine.

J is TRBJ2-1 and V is TRBV12-3 or TRBV12-4, with 7 bases matching TRBD1. The CDR3 is 16 amino acids. Trimming at V came to 5 bases and at J to 0 bases, leaving 7 bases not matched to a gene. DNA of the CDR3: TGTGCCAGCAGTAAGAGGACAGGCAGCTCCTACAATGAGCAGTTCTTC. This translates into CASSKRTGSSYNEQFF.

This clonotype has only a few counts. V gene TRBV7-2 combines with J gene TRBJ2-1; 9 bases match TRBD2. This CDR3 is 16 amino acids long. CDR1 is SGHTA, CDR2 FQGNSA, per germline. V was pared by 4 bases and J by 10 bases, with 14 bases of the junction left unmatched. This CDR3 is CASSSGRLAVQGEQFF. CDR3 in DNA: TGTGCCAGCAGCTCTGGAAGACTAGCGGTCCAGGGAGAGCAGTTCTTC.

This chain links TRBV20-1 with TRBJ2-7; possible D gene TRBD1, 5 bases. The CDR3 runs to 14 residues. V dropped 7 bases and J dropped 4 bases, with 20 bases sitting between them. Looked up from germline, CDR1 is DFQATT and CDR2 is SNEGSKA (reference sequence). The CDR3 coding sequence is TGCAGTGGGGTTGGGGCGGCTGTTTTTTACGAGCAGTACTTC. Translating it yields CSGVGAAVFYEQYF.

This clonotype was seen a few times. CDR3 loop: CASSGGAGKTNYNEQFF. The CDR3 DNA reads TGTGCCAGTAGTGGGGGGGCCGGGAAAACGAACTACAATGAGCAGTTCTTC. The rearrangement joins TRBV19 to TRBJ2-1; D possibly corresponds to TRBD2 (7 bases). There are 17 residues in the CDR3. The germline gives CDR1 LNHDA, CDR2 SQIVND (reference sequence). The V and J ends lost 5 bases and 3 bases respectively, with 20 bases between them.

This chain links TRBV18 with TRBJ2-2, with 7 bases lining up with TRBD2. Germline loops: CDR1 KGHSH, CDR2 LQKENI. V dropped 4 bases and J dropped 1; count of bases not matched to a gene: 3. CDR3 length equals 15 residues. The CDR3, as DNA: TGTGCCAGCTCACAAGCGGGGAAGAACACCGGGGAGCTGTTTTTT. Translation gives CASSQAGKNTGELFF.

The chain recombines TRBV7-2 with TRBJ2-7; 13 bases agree with TRBD2. Germline CDR1 and CDR2: SGHTA and FQGNSA. This CDR3 has 15 residues. Germline trimming cut 5 bases from V and 9 bases from J; bases unmatched to any gene: 10. The CDR3 bases are TGTGCCAGCAGCCTACTTGGACTAGCGGGAGACGGGCAGTACTTC. Its protein product is CASSLLGLAGDGQYF.

This clonotype was seen a handful of times. The chain combines TRBV27 with TRBJ2-3; 7 positions agree with TRBD2. J gave up 1 base and V 8 bases, and 0 bases lay outside the gene matches. The CDR3 sequence is 12 residues long. Germline V gives CDR1 MNHEY, CDR2 SMNVEV (reference sequence). The CDR3 region is CASGRGTDTQYF. Written as DNA, the CDR3 is TGTGCCAGCGGGAGGGGCACAGATACGCAGTATTTT.

Only a few counts were recorded for this clonotype. The V and J genes are TRBV2 and TRBJ2-5, with D tentatively TRBD2 (5 bases). Trimming took off 5 bases at V and 5 bases at J, with 15 bases between the two ends. Germline CDR1 SNHLY, CDR2 FYNNEI. The CDR3 length is 14 residues. The CDR3 protein is CASSQTSRRETQYF. CDR3 nucleotide sequence: TGTGCCAGCAGTCAAACCAGCCGGAGGGAGACCCAGTACTTC.

This chain connects TRBV12-5 to TRBJ1-5; perhaps TRBD1 as D (5 bases). The germline V gene has CDR1 LGHNT and CDR2 FRNRAP. V was clipped by 2 bases and J by 7 bases, with 12 bases between them. There are 14 residues in the CDR3. CDR3 in DNA: TGTGCTAGTGGTTTGTTTCCCCAGGGCCAGCCCCAGCATTTT. This translates into CASGLFPQGQPQHF.

This clonotype was seen a handful of times. This rearrangement joins TRBV25-1 to TRBJ2-7, with a tentative D call TRBD2 (6 bases). CDR1 and CDR2 from the germline V gene are MGHDK and SYGVNS. V gave up 1 base and J gave up 4 bases, with 8 bases separating them. This CDR3 has 13 amino acids. CDR3 in amino acids: CASSESGRYEQYF. CDR3 nucleotide sequence: TGTGCCAGCAGTGAATCGGGGAGGTACGAGCAGTACTTC.

The sample holds a few counts of this clonotype. This rearrangement joins TRBV7-2 to TRBJ2-7; D call uncertain. V lost 3 bases and J lost 3, with 9 bases in between. The CDR3 sequence is 13 residues long. Germline values: CDR1 SGHTA, CDR2 FQGNSA. This CDR3 is CASSFHPDYEQYF. The CDR3 region has the DNA TGTGCCAGCAGCTTTCATCCGGACTACGAGCAGTACTTC. The whole variable domain, filled in from reference TRBV7-2 and TRBJ2-7, reads GAGVSQSPSNKVTEKGKDVELRCDPISGHTALYWYRQSLGQGLEFLIYFQGNSAPDKSGLPSDRFSAERTGGSVSTLTIQRTQQEDSAVYLCASSFHPDYEQYFGPGTRLTVT.

The chain couples TRBV19 to TRBJ2-7, with D tentatively TRBD2 (6 bases). Trimming removed 0 bases at V and 1 base at J, with 13 bases between. CDR3 length: 16 residues. Germline lookup yields CDR1 LNHDA and CDR2 SQIVND (reference sequence). The CDR3: CASSIDPSGRSYEQYF. CDR3 sequence (DNA): TGTGCCAGTAGTATAGATCCAAGCGGGCGGTCCTACGAGCAGTACTTC.

V and J are TRBV12-3 or TRBV12-4 and TRBJ2-1, with 10 bases fitting TRBD2. The CDR3 is 16 amino acids. The junction had 13 bases not matched to a gene; V was cut back by 6 bases and J by 8 bases. CDR3 in DNA: TGTGCCAGCAGACCCACTCTAGCGGGAGTGGTGGATGAGCAGTTCTTC. Its protein product is CASRPTLAGVVDEQFF.

This clonotype occurred a few times. This chain connects TRBV6-2 or TRBV6-3 to TRBJ2-5; D remains ambiguous. V was trimmed by 4 bases and J by 3 bases, leaving 9 bases between them. The CDR3 runs 13 residues. The germline V gene has CDR1 MNHEY and CDR2 SVGEGT. The CDR3 DNA sequence: TGTGCCAGCAGTTGGAGAAGGGAAGAGACCCAGTACTTC. Its protein is CASSWRREETQYF.

This chain connects TRBV20-1 to TRBJ2-1; no reliable D call. Trimming stripped 3 bases from V and 10 bases from J, with 13 bases between. The CDR3 has 12 amino acids. Germline-derived CDR1 and CDR2 are DFQATT and SNEGSKA (reference sequence). Written as DNA, the CDR3 is TGCAGTGCTAGGAGAGGCGAATCCGAGCAGTTCTTC. This sequence encodes CSARRGESEQFF.

This clonotype came up a few times. The CDR3 loop reads CASSLRTSGGQFF. The CDR3 DNA reads TGTGCCAGCAGTTTAAGGACTAGCGGGGGGCAGTTCTTC. The chain uses TRBV12-3 or TRBV12-4 and TRBJ2-1, with 13 bases lining up with TRBD2. This CDR3 has 13 residues. V lost 2 bases, J lost 12 bases, and 1 base stayed unmatched.

The V and J genes are TRBV5-5 and TRBJ1-3; D is possibly TRBD1 (6 bases). The CDR3 runs to 14 residues. Germline V gives CDR1 SGHKS, CDR2 YYEKEE (reference sequence). Trimming removed 4 bases from V and 2 bases from J, with 10 bases in between. CDR3 DNA sequence: TGTGCCAGCAGCCCGTGGACAGCTGGAAACACCATATATTTT. Translated, it gives CASSPWTAGNTIYF. Drawing the rest from reference TRBV5-5 and TRBJ1-3, the complete variable domain is DAGVTQSPTHLIKTRGQQVTLRCSPISGHKSVSWYQQVLGQGPQFIFQYYEKEERGRGNFPDRFSARQFPNYSSELNVNALLLGDSALYLCASSPWTAGNTIYFGEGSWLTVV.

This chain links TRBV10-1 with TRBJ2-1; D is perhaps TRBD2 (5 bases). The CDR3 spans 15 residues. CDR1 WNHNN and CDR2 SYGVQD come from the germline V gene (reference sequence). Trimming shortened V by 2 bases and J by 4 bases, and 12 bases separated the two germline ends. CDR3 sequence reads: CASSERRADYNEQFF. CDR3 bases: TGCGCCAGCAGTGAGCGGCGGGCCGATTACAATGAGCAGTTCTTC.

V and J are TRBV11-1 and TRBJ2-4; 8 nucleotides match TRBD1. Germline V lookup: CDR1 SGHAT, CDR2 FQDESV (reference sequence). Losses at the gene ends were 6 bases for V and 2 bases for J; bases not matched to a gene: 12. This CDR3 has 17 residues. CDR3 DNA sequence: TGTGCCAGCAGTCCCCATCCAGGGGGCATCACCAAAAACATTCAGTACTTC. Its translation: CASSPHPGGITKNIQYF.

J is TRBJ2-5 and V is TRBV11-2; weak D call: TRBD2 (6 bases). Germline V gives CDR1 SGHAT, CDR2 FQNNGV. The V end was cut by 1 base, the J end by 3 bases, with 15 bases between. This CDR3 comprises 16 residues. Here the CDR3 reads CASSLGPGAWEETQYF. In DNA, the CDR3 is TGTGCCAGCAGCTTAGGACCGGGAGCGTGGGAAGAGACCCAGTACTTC.

The gene calls are TRBV14 and TRBJ2-1; 7 nucleotides agree with TRBD2. CDR1 is SGHDN, CDR2 FVKESK, per germline. The CDR3 contains 14 residues. After removal of 1 base from V and 6 bases from J, the junction contained 3 bases not matched to a gene. CDR3 DNA sequence: TGTGCCAGCAGCCAAGCCTGGGGGGGCAATGAGCAGTTCTTC. It encodes CASSQAWGGNEQFF.

This clonotype appeared a few times. The chain's CDR3 is CATSRAAGYEQFF. CDR3 nucleotides: TGTGCCACCAGCAGAGCCGCAGGATATGAGCAGTTCTTC. V usage is TRBV15 and J usage is TRBJ2-1; D uncertain. This CDR3 spans 13 amino acids. With 1 base removed from V and 8 bases from J, the gap between germline ends came to 9 bases. Germline CDR1 is LNHNV and CDR2 is YYDKDF (reference sequence).

Concerning this clonotype itself: A much larger clonotype is one base distant, so this may be a read error. The rearrangement uses TRBV2 and TRBJ2-6; 7 bases line up with TRBD1. CDR1 and CDR2 from the germline V gene are SNHLY and FYNNEI. CDR3 length: 18 residues. CDR3 DNA: TGTACCAGCAGTTTAGGACGCACAGGGGTAACTGGGGCCAACGTCCTGACTTTC. This translates into CTSSLGRTGVTGANVLTF.

This rearrangement joins TRBV7-2 to TRBJ2-7, with 7 bases identical to TRBD1. The junction had 10 bases not matched to a gene; V was cut back by 4 bases and J by 4 bases. This CDR3 region has 15 residues. Germline CDR1 SGHTA, CDR2 FQGNSA. DNA for the CDR3: TGTGCCAGCAGCTCTCCTGACAGGGTTATTTACGAGCAGTACTTC. Translating gives CASSSPDRVIYEQYF.

Only a few counts were recorded for this clonotype. V usage is TRBV5-4 and J usage is TRBJ2-1, with 7 bases identical to TRBD1. The CDR3 has 15 amino acids. With 4 bases clipped from V and 7 bases from J, the junction kept 11 bases outside the gene matches. CDR1 SGHNT and CDR2 YYREEE come from the germline V gene (reference sequence). For the CDR3, the DNA is TGTGCCAGCAGCGCGTCGGACAGGAATTCGAATGAGCAGTTCTTC. As protein: CASSASDRNSNEQFF.

This clonotype was picked up a small number of times. The chain combines TRBV20-1 with TRBJ2-3; 11 nucleotides match TRBD2. Looked up from germline, CDR1 is DFQATT and CDR2 is SNEGSKA (reference sequence). V was clipped by 6 bases and J by 6 bases; unmatched bases: 5. CDR3 length equals 13 residues. The CDR3 sequence: CSARPSGRDTQYF. For the CDR3, the DNA is TGCAGTGCGAGACCTAGCGGGAGGGATACGCAGTATTTT.

The chain links TRBV6-2 or TRBV6-3 to TRBJ2-1; 8 bases line up with TRBD2. The V and J ends lost 8 bases and 4 bases, in that order; junction bases with no gene match: 10. Germline V gives CDR1 MNHEY, CDR2 SVGEGT. This CDR3 has 15 residues. CDR3 in DNA: TGTGCCAGCCGCCGAGCGGGAGTGTCATACAATGAGCAGTTCTTC. Translated: CASRRAGVSYNEQFF.

The rearrangement uses TRBV5-1 and TRBJ2-5; possible D gene TRBD2, 6 bases. V was pared by 0 bases and J by 7 bases, with 10 bases between. The germline CDR1 and CDR2 sequences are SGHRS and YFSETQ. The CDR3 covers 13 residues. The CDR3 sequence is CASSLGGERTQYF. CDR3 DNA sequence: TGCGCCAGCAGCTTGGGCGGGGAGCGGACCCAGTACTTC.

In this sample, this clonotype turned up a few times. The genes are TRBV7-2 and TRBJ2-5, with D possibly being TRBD2 (5 bases). The CDR3 is 15 amino acids. Between the trimmed V and J ends, which lost 1 base and 5 bases, there was a span of 14 bases. CDR1 is SGHTA and CDR2 is FQGNSA in the germline V gene. The CDR3: CASSLDRLARETQYF. CDR3 nucleotide sequence: TGTGCCAGCAGCTTAGACCGGCTAGCAAGGGAGACCCAGTACTTC. Full variable domain (missing parts from reference TRBV7-2 and TRBJ2-5): GAGVSQSPSNKVTEKGKDVELRCDPISGHTALYWYRQSLGQGLEFLIYFQGNSAPDKSGLPSDRFSAERTGGSVSTLTIQRTQQEDSAVYLCASSLDRLARETQYFGPGTRLLVL.